This T cell receptor beta chain was documented in a study of T-cell memory formation after mild COVID-19. The table lists this clonotype with a few counts. Its target is unknown. Constant-segment primers and 5'RACE yielded cDNA libraries for TCR alpha and TCR beta, each carrying sample barcodes and UMIs. TCRdb analysed the 5' RACE reads with MiXCR anew, one entry per CDR3 protein. The repertoire includes around 180,000 distinct CDR3 sequences, around 20% of them detected once, and roughly 3.7% sits in the top ten. Findings of the study overall: CD4/CD8 balance characterized clones contracting day 15 to 85, and CD4+ skew characterized later expanders. Some SARS-CoV-2-responding clones were already detected in memory before infection.

The CDR3 runs 16 residues. The V end lost 5 bases, the J end lost 2 bases, and 18 bases lay between the germline ends. Germline CDR1 is MNHNY and CDR2 is SVGAGI (reference sequence). This TCR was sampled from a man aged 18-30 years who had mild COVID-19 (a few samples of this study predate the infection). Cell type and time point are not known. The sequenced sample consisted of PBMCs or a T cell subset sorted from them (not recorded which). The genes are TRBV6-6 and TRBJ1-2, with a weak D call TRBD1 (6 bases). The CDR3 nucleotides are TGTGCCAGCAGTGAGGCATTCGGACAGAGCAACTATGGCTACACCTTC. Protein: CASSEAFGQSNYGYTF.